This T cell receptor beta chain was documented in a study of human T cells and chemical hapten exposure. The study's findings and limits: Counts of TCRs expanded at PT1 correlated positively with patch test score.

A single record per CDR3 protein comes from TCRdb applying MiXCR to the RACE reads. The repertoire has 85,000 to 100,000 distinct CDR3 sequences, about 28% of them found once; the top ten carry approximately 10%. Time point meaning: patch test 3, about 24 weeks after DPC sensitization. Sample treatment: therapeutic diphenylcyclopropenone sensitization with weekly scalp DPC. Trimming pared 4 bases from V and 0 bases from J, leaving 7 bases between. This CDR3 region has 14 residues. Per the germline V gene, CDR1 is SNHLY and CDR2 is FYNNEI. A note on this clonotype: What it binds is not known.

The specimen was whole blood, collected in connection with sensitization to the hapten diphenylcyclopropenone (DPC). The J gene is TRBJ1-5, the V gene TRBV2; D remains unclear. The source of this sequence is a man aged 40-49 years with alopecia areata. Some clones in this sample may be carry-over from other donors' samples. This CDR3 reads CASSGQYSNQPQHF. As DNA, the CDR3 is TGTGCCAGCAGTGGCCAGTATAGCAATCAGCCCCAGCATTTT.